This is a list of T cell receptor beta chains from one sample in a study of CD8+ T cells in alopecia areata. Measured with immunoSEQ multiplex PCR; TCRdb has only the in-frame clones, and not every one. The repertoire holds roughly 150,000 clones, with around two thirds as singletons. The sequenced sample consisted of CD8+ T cells sorted from blood. These receptors originate from a human donor in good health. Both conserved end residues are part of each CDR3. Fields, in order: CDR3 protein, CDR3 DNA, J gene, V gene, clone size, D gene. D genes are given only for firm matches. Expanded clones are given a class, and other clones once, few, many or no size at all.

CDR3: CASRWDRARETQYF
DNA: TGTGCCAGCAGATGGGACAGGGCGCGCGAGACCCAGTACTTC
J: TRBJ2-5
V: TRBV6-5
size: NA
D: TRBD1

CDR3: CATSRDLGQNTEAFF
DNA: TGTGCCACCAGCAGAGATCTTGGGCAGAACACTGAAGCTTTCTTT
J: TRBJ1-1
V: TRBV15
size: NA
D: NA

CDR3: CASSLVREGSDTQYF
DNA: TGCGCCAGCAGCTTGGTGCGGGAGGGATCGGATACGCAGTATTTT
J: TRBJ2-3
V: TRBV5-1
size: NA
D: TRBD2

CDR3: CASHDVDAYYEQYF
DNA: TGTGCCAGTCACGACGTAGACGCCTACTACGAGCAGTACTTC
J: TRBJ2-7
V: TRBV2
size: NA
D: NA

CDR3: CASSLQGSGYTF
DNA: TGTGCCAGCAGCTTACAGGGGAGCGGCTACACCTTC
J: TRBJ1-2
V: TRBV11-2
size: NA
D: NA

CDR3: CASSVGGTDTQYF
DNA: TGTGCCAGCAGCGTAGGAGGCACAGATACGCAGTATTTT
J: TRBJ2-3
V: TRBV9
size: NA
D: NA

CDR3: CASSNRDTEAFF
DNA: TGTGCCAGCAGCAACCGGGACACTGAAGCTTTCTTT
J: TRBJ1-1
V: TRBV13
size: NA
D: NA

CDR3: CASSGREEGYTF
DNA: TGTGCCAGCAGCGGCAGGGAGGAGGGCTACACCTTC
J: TRBJ1-2
V: TRBV13
size: NA
D: NA

CDR3: CASSPTGVYGYTF
DNA: TGTGCCAGCAGTCCTACAGGGGTTTATGGCTACACCTTC
J: TRBJ1-2
V: TRBV27
size: NA
D: TRBD1

CDR3: CASSSDQSEETQYF
DNA: TGTGCCAGCAGCTCCGACCAGAGTGAAGAGACCCAGTACTTC
J: TRBJ2-5
V: TRBV13
size: NA
D: NA

CDR3: CASSLEGGTGDTQYF
DNA: TGCGCCAGCAGCTTGGAAGGCGGGACGGGAGATACGCAGTATTTT
J: TRBJ2-3
V: TRBV5-1
size: once
D: NA

CDR3: CAWALAGPEQYF
DNA: TGTGCCTGGGCTCTGGCGGGGCCCGAGCAGTACTTC
J: TRBJ2-7
V: TRBV30
size: NA
D: NA

CDR3: CASSPGQVLTDTQYF
DNA: TGTGCCAGCAGTCCGGGACAGGTTTTGACAGATACGCAGTATTTT
J: TRBJ2-3
V: TRBV27
size: NA
D: TRBD1

CDR3: CASSESPQREGPDTQYF
DNA: TGTGCCAGCAGTGAATCCCCCCAGCGGGAGGGCCCAGATACGCAGTATTTT
J: TRBJ2-3
V: TRBV25-1
size: few
D: TRBD2

CDR3: CAAAGSGYTF
DNA: TGTGCTGCCGCGGGGAGCGGCTACACCTTC
J: TRBJ1-2
V: TRBV28
size: once
D: NA

CDR3: CASAADPATDTQYF
DNA: TGTGCCTCAGCAGCCGATCCGGCCACAGATACGCAGTATTTT
J: TRBJ2-3
V: TRBV9
size: few
D: NA

CDR3: CASGWFGGRAQETQYF
DNA: TGTGCTAGTGGTTGGTTCGGCGGGAGGGCCCAAGAGACCCAGTACTTC
J: TRBJ2-5
V: TRBV12-5
size: NA
D: TRBD2

CDR3: CSVDRNTEAFF
DNA: TGCAGCGTGGATAGGAACACTGAAGCTTTCTTT
J: TRBJ1-1
V: TRBV29-1
size: few
D: NA

CDR3: CASSLRGMANQPQHF
DNA: TGTGCCAGCAGCTTGCGGGGAATGGCGAATCAGCCCCAGCATTTT
J: TRBJ1-5
V: TRBV5-6
size: NA
D: NA

CDR3: CASSEYNLGPYEQYF
DNA: TGTGCCAGCAGTGAATATAACTTGGGTCCCTACGAGCAGTACTTC
J: TRBJ2-7
V: TRBV6-1
size: NA
D: NA

CDR3: CASSRDEKLFF
DNA: TGTGCCAGCTCACGGGATGAAAAACTGTTTTTT
J: TRBJ1-4
V: TRBV18
size: NA
D: NA

CDR3: CASSQDSHQETQYF
DNA: TGTGCCAGCAGCCAAGACAGCCACCAAGAGACCCAGTACTTC
J: TRBJ2-5
V: TRBV14
size: NA
D: NA

CDR3: CASSPYGTRQETQYF
DNA: TGTGCCAGCTCACCCTACGGGACTCGACAAGAGACCCAGTACTTC
J: TRBJ2-5
V: TRBV18
size: few
D: NA

CDR3: CASSQVSDSSSYEQYF
DNA: TGCGCCAGCAGCCAAGTATCGGATTCAAGCTCCTACGAGCAGTACTTC
J: TRBJ2-7
V: TRBV4-1
size: NA
D: NA

CDR3: CASSVGTSGNTDTQYF
DNA: TGTGCCAGCAGCGTCGGGACTAGCGGTAACACAGATACGCAGTATTTT
J: TRBJ2-3
V: TRBV9
size: few
D: TRBD2

CDR3: CSVDDGTGANVLTF
DNA: TGCAGCGTTGACGATGGAACTGGGGCCAACGTCCTGACTTTC
J: TRBJ2-6
V: TRBV29-1
size: NA
D: NA

CDR3: CASSLTRQGPPYEQYF
DNA: TGTGCCAGCAGTCTGACCCGACAGGGCCCACCCTACGAGCAGTACTTC
J: TRBJ2-7
V: TRBV28
size: NA
D: TRBD1

CDR3: CASSSTDRGRSETQYF
DNA: TGTGCCAGCAGCTCGACTGACAGGGGGCGATCGGAGACCCAGTACTTC
J: TRBJ2-5
V: TRBV5-6
size: NA
D: TRBD1

CDR3: CALAGRSGRADTYNEQFF
DNA: TGTGCCTTGGCAGGTCGTAGCGGGAGGGCCGATACCTACAATGAGCAGTTCTTC
J: TRBJ2-1
V: TRBV2
size: NA
D: TRBD2

CDR3: CSAFGAQPAGYTF
DNA: TGCAGCGCCTTCGGGGCCCAACCGGCCGGCTACACCTTC
J: TRBJ1-2
V: TRBV29-1
size: NA
D: NA

CDR3: CSARGLAEQYF
DNA: TGCAGTGCTAGAGGTCTAGCCGAGCAGTACTTC
J: TRBJ2-7
V: TRBV20-1
size: NA
D: NA